This T cell receptor beta chain emerged from a study of CD8+ T cells in alopecia areata. RNA extraction and reverse transcription yielded cDNA as sequencing template. Using immunoSEQ multiplex PCR, the repertoire was profiled, and TCRdb retains in-frame clones only, with some absent. This repertoire shows approximately 100,000 clones, 55% to 75% found once; its top ten account for 16%. Treatment here: oral pan-JAK inhibitor, 5-10 mg twice daily. This TCR was sampled from a human donor with alopecia areata. Sequenced material: CD8+ T cells sorted from blood, taken between weeks 55 and 65, from a patient treated with tofacitinib.

For the CDR3, the DNA is TGTGCCAGCAGTGACGGGGGCAGGTCACCCCTCCACTTT. Its translation: CASSDGGRSPLHF. J is TRBJ1-6 and V is TRBV2, with D tentatively TRBD1 (6 bases). Trimming pared 3 bases from V and 10 bases from J, leaving 10 bases between. The CDR3 is 13 residues long. Germline V gives CDR1 SNHLY, CDR2 FYNNEI.